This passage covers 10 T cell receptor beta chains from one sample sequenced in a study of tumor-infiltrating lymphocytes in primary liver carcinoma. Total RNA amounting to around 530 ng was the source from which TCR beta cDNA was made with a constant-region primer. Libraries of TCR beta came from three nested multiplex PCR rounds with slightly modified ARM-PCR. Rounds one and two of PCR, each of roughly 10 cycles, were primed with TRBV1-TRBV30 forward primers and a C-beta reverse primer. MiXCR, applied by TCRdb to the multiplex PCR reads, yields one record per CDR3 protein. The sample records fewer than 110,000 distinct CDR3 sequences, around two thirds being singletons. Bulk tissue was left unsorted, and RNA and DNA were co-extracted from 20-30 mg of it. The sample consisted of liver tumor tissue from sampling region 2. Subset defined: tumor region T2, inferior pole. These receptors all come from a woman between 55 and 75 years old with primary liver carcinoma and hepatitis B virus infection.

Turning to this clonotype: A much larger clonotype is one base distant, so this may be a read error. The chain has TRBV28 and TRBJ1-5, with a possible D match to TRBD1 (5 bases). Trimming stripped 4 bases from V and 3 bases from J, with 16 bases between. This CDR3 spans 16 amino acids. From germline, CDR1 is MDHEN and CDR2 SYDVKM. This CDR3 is CASSSSEQVNNQPQHF. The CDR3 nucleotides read TGTGCCAGCAGTTCCTCGGAACAGGTGAACAATCAGCCCCAGCATTTT.

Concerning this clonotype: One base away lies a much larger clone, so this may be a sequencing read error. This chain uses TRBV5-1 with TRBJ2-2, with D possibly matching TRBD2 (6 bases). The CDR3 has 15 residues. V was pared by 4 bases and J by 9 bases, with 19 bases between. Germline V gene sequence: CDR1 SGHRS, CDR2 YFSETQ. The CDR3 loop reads CASSQQAGSPWELFF. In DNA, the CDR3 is TGCGCCAGCAGCCAGCAGGCCGGGAGTCCCTGGGAGCTGTTTTTT.

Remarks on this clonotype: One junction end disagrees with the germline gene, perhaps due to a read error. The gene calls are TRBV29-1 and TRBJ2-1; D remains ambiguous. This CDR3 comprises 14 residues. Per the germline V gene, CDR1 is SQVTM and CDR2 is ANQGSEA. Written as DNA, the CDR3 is TGCAGCGTTGAACCGGCAGGAACCGGCAATGTGCAGTTATTC. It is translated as CSVEPAGTGNVQLF.

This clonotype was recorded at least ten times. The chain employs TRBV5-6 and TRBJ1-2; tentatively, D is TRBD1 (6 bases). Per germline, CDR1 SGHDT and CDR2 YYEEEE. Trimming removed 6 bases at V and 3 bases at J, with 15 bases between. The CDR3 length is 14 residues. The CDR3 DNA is TGTGCCAGCACCTCGACCGACAGGTACTATGGCTACACCTTC. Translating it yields CASTSTDRYYGYTF. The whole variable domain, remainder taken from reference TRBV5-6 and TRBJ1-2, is DAGVTQSPTHLIKTRGQQVTLRCSPKSGHDTVSWYQQALGQGPQFIFQYYEEEERQRGNFPDRFSGHQFPNYSSELNVNALLLGDSALYLCASTSTDRYYGYTFGSGTRLTVV.

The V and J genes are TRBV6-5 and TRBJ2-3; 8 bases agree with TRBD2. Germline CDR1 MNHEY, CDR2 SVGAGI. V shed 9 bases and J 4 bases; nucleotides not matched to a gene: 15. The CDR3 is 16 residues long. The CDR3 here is CASMRNREGRADTQYF. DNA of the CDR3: TGTGCCAGTATGCGAAATCGGGAGGGCCGCGCAGATACGCAGTATTTT.

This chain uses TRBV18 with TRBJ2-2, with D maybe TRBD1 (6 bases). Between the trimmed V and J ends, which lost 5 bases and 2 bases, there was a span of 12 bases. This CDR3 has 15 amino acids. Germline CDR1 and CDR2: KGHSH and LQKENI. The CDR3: CASSTRQANTGELFF. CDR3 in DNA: TGTGCCAGCTCAACGAGACAGGCAAACACCGGGGAGCTGTTTTTT.

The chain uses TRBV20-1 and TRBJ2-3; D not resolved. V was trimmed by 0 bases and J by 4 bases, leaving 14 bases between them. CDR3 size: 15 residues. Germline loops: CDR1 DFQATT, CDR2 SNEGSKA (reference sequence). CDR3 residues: CSARDYKGSADTQYF. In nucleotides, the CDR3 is TGCAGTGCTAGAGACTACAAAGGTTCGGCAGATACGCAGTATTTT.

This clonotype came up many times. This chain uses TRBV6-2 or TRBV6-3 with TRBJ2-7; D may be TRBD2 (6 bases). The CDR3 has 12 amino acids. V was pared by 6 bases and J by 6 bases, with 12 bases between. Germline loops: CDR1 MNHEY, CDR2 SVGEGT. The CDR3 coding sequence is TGTGCCAGCAGGGACTACTCGGGCGAGCAGTACTTC. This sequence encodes CASRDYSGEQYF.

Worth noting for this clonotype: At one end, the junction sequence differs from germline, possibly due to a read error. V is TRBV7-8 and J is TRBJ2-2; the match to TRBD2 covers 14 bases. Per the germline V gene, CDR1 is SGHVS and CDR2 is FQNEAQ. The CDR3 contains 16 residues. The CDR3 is CAGSAGLAGARGELFF. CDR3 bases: TGTGCCGGCAGCGCGGGACTAGCGGGGGCCCGGGGGGAGCTGTTTTTT.

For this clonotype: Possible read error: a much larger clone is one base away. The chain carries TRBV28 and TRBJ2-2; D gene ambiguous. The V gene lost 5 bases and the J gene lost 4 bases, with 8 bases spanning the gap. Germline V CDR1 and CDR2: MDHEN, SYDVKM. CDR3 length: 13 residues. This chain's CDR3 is CASSSSTTGELFF. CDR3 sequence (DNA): TGTGCCAGCAGTAGCAGCACCACCGGGGAGCTGTTTTTT. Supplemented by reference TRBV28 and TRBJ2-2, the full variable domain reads DVKVTQSSRYLVKRTGEKVFLECVQDMDHENMFWYRQDPGLGLRLIYFSYDVKMKEKGDIPEGYSVSREKKERFSLILESASTNQTSMYLCASSSSTTGELFFGEGSRLTVL.